This is a list of T cell receptor beta chains from one sample in a study of beta chain features in type 1 diabetes. Data came from immunoSEQ multiplex PCR; TCRdb stores just in-frame clones and leaves some out. The sample consists of a few hundred thousand clones, 14% of them appearing once. What was sequenced was central memory CD4+ T cells from blood. These receptors all come from a man aged 25-40 years in good health. Each CDR3 is given with its conserved first and last residue. A D gene is named only where the DNA matches it firmly. A clone size is listed for some rows: how often the clone was seen (once, few, many), or a class if it is expanded.

J	size	D	V	CDR3	DNA
TRBJ2-7	-	-	TRBV28	CASSLQDYTYEQYF	TGTGCCAGCAGTTTACAAGACTATACCTACGAGCAGTACTTC
TRBJ1-3	-	TRBD1	TRBV7-2	CASSLTGNRNTIYF	TGTGCCAGCAGCTTGACAGGGAACAGAAACACCATATATTTT
TRBJ1-1	-	-	TRBV7-9	CASSSNSLDSTEAFF	TGTGCCAGCAGCTCCAACTCTTTAGACAGCACTGAAGCTTTCTTT
TRBJ1-1	few	TRBD1	TRBV5-4	CASSLRGLNTEAFF	TGTGCCAGCAGCCTGAGGGGGCTGAACACTGAAGCTTTCTTT
TRBJ1-2	-	-	TRBV7-7	CASSLEQNYGYTF	TGTGCCAGCAGCTTAGAACAGAACTATGGCTACACCTTC
TRBJ1-6	-	-	TRBV5-1	CASSLEDRSPLHF	TGCGCCAGCAGCTTGGAAGATAGATCACCCCTCCACTTT
TRBJ2-4	-	-	TRBV23-1	CASSQRHRTKNIQYF	TGCGCCAGCAGTCAGCGGCACAGGACTAAAAACATTCAGTACTTC
TRBJ2-1	-	TRBD2	TRBV19	CASSVPLLAGVGNEQFF	TGTGCCAGTAGTGTCCCTCTTTTGGCGGGAGTAGGCAATGAGCAGTTCTTC
TRBJ2-3	-	-	TRBV7-2	CASSLAGASTDTQYF	TGTGCCAGCAGCTTAGCGGGGGCTAGCACAGATACGCAGTATTTT
TRBJ2-7	few	-	TRBV13	CASSLGRDAPYEQYF	TGTGCCAGCAGCTTAGGGAGGGACGCTCCCTACGAGCAGTACTTC
TRBJ2-7	-	TRBD1	TRBV5-1	CASSAGQAADEQYF	TGCGCCAGCAGCGCCGGACAGGCGGCGGACGAGCAGTACTTC
TRBJ2-3	few	-	TRBV7-9	CASSLGSVGSDTQYF	TGTGCCAGCAGCTTAGGTAGCGTTGGATCCGATACGCAGTATTTT
TRBJ2-1	few	-	TRBV19	CASSIRSRGAINEQFF	TGTGCCAGTAGTATTAGATCCAGGGGCGCCATAAATGAGCAGTTCTTC
TRBJ2-3	few	-	TRBV4-3	CASSPRIWTDTQYF	TGCGCCAGCAGCCCTAGAATTTGGACAGATACGCAGTATTTT
TRBJ1-1	few	-	TRBV30	CAWSKNRATEAFF	TGTGCCTGGAGTAAAAACAGGGCCACTGAAGCTTTCTTT
TRBJ2-1	-	-	TRBV5-5	CASSLAGTGANEQFF	TGTGCCAGCAGCTTGGCGGGCACGGGGGCGAATGAGCAGTTCTTC
TRBJ1-1	-	TRBD1	TRBV5-1	CASSAQGGTEAFF	TGCGCCAGCAGCGCACAGGGGGGAACTGAAGCTTTCTTT
TRBJ2-2	once	-	TRBV11-3	CASKYARPNTGELFF	TGTGCCAGCAAGTATGCTAGGCCGAACACCGGGGAGCTGTTTTTT
TRBJ2-1	-	TRBD1	TRBV5-1	CASRPTGGPSYNEQFF	TGCGCCAGCAGACCCACAGGGGGCCCCTCCTACAATGAGCAGTTCTTC
TRBJ2-1	few	TRBD2	TRBV7-2	CASSPSGRSSYNEQFF	TGTGCCAGCAGCCCTAGCGGGAGGAGCTCCTACAATGAGCAGTTCTTC
TRBJ1-5	-	-	TRBV4-3	CASSQGFGRNQPQHF	TGCGCCAGCAGCCAAGGGTTTGGGAGGAATCAGCCCCAGCATTTT
TRBJ1-1	few	-	TRBV7-9	CASSLATPMNTEAFF	TGTGCCAGCAGCTTAGCAACACCTATGAACACTGAAGCTTTCTTT
TRBJ2-5	-	-	TRBV6-6	CASSYDWETQYF	TGTGCCAGCAGTTACGACTGGGAGACCCAGTACTTC
TRBJ2-2	-	-	TRBV4-2	CASSQDKGRTTGELFF	TGTGCCAGCAGCCAAGATAAGGGAAGGACCACCGGGGAGCTGTTTTTT
TRBJ2-1	few	TRBD1	TRBV5-1	CASSLGTESHYNEQFF	TGCGCCAGCAGCTTAGGGACAGAATCACATTACAATGAGCAGTTCTTC
TRBJ2-1	-	TRBD1	TRBV7-8	CASSPQGAYNEQFF	TGTGCCAGCAGCCCTCAGGGGGCGTACAATGAGCAGTTCTTC
TRBJ1-1	few	-	TRBV6-1	CASSEPWTEAEAFF	TGTGCCAGCAGTGAACCTTGGACAGAAGCTGAAGCTTTCTTT
TRBJ2-5	few	TRBD2	TRBV18	CASSPPLLAGVGETQYF	TGTGCCAGCTCACCCCCTCTTCTAGCGGGAGTTGGGGAGACCCAGTACTTC
TRBJ2-3	few	TRBD2	TRBV19	CASRQRLAGGSDTQYF	TGTGCCAGTAGGCAAAGACTAGCGGGGGGTTCGGATACGCAGTATTTT
TRBJ2-3	-	-	TRBV7-2	CASSLVGGVDTQYF	TGTGCCAGCAGCTTAGTGGGAGGTGTGGATACGCAGTATTTT
TRBJ1-2	few	-	TRBV7-2	CASSLDRDLYGYTF	TGTGCCAGCAGCTTAGATAGGGACCTCTATGGCTACACCTTC
TRBJ1-2	-	TRBD1	TRBV19	CASSISGQGQVDGYTF	TGTGCCAGTAGTATTTCCGGACAGGGGCAGGTAGATGGCTACACCTTC
TRBJ1-1	-	-	TRBV5-4	CASRTGTQLNTEAFF	TGTGCCAGCAGGACCGGGACCCAACTGAACACTGAAGCTTTCTTT
TRBJ2-1	few	TRBD2	TRBV5-8	CASSLTSGVSSYNEQFF	TGTGCCAGCAGCTTAACTAGCGGGGTAAGCTCCTACAATGAGCAGTTCTTC
TRBJ1-2	-	-	TRBV7-7	CASSLDQNYGYTF	TGTGCCAGCAGCTTAGACCAAAACTATGGCTACACCTTC
TRBJ2-3	few	TRBD2	TRBV4-3	CASSRKTSGGGTDTQYF	TGCGCCAGCAGCCGAAAGACTAGCGGGGGGGGCACAGATACGCAGTATTTT
TRBJ1-6	-	-	TRBV4-3	CASSQTTAQGSPLHF	TGCGCCAGCAGCCAAACGACAGCCCAGGGTTCACCCCTCCACTTT
TRBJ1-1	-	-	TRBV5-1	CASSLAGMNTEAFF	TGCGCCAGCAGCTTGGCCGGCATGAACACTGAAGCTTTCTTT
TRBJ2-7	-	-	TRBV2	CASSRVAGYEQYF	TGTGCCAGCTCACGCGTAGCAGGGTACGAGCAGTACTTC
TRBJ2-5	few	-	TRBV11-3	CASSFGVGETQYF	TGTGCCAGCAGCTTTGGGGTAGGGGAGACCCAGTACTTC
TRBJ2-2	many	TRBD2	TRBV5-4	CASRSGGNTGELFF	TGTGCCAGCAGGAGCGGGGGAAACACCGGGGAGCTGTTTTTT
TRBJ2-3	few	-	TRBV7-2	CASSDWGDTDTQYF	TGTGCCAGCAGTGACTGGGGAGACACAGATACGCAGTATTTT
TRBJ1-1	few	TRBD1	TRBV5-4	CASSSPAGGLMNTEAFF	TGTGCCAGCAGCTCCCCGGCAGGGGGCTTAATGAACACTGAAGCTTTCTTT
TRBJ2-3	-	TRBD1	TRBV6-5	CASRTTGAPREYF	TGTGCCAGCAGGACTACAGGGGCCCCGAGAGAGTATTTT
TRBJ1-3	-	-	TRBV9	CASSVDPQGNTIYF	TGTGCCAGCAGCGTAGACCCCCAAGGAAACACCATATATTTT